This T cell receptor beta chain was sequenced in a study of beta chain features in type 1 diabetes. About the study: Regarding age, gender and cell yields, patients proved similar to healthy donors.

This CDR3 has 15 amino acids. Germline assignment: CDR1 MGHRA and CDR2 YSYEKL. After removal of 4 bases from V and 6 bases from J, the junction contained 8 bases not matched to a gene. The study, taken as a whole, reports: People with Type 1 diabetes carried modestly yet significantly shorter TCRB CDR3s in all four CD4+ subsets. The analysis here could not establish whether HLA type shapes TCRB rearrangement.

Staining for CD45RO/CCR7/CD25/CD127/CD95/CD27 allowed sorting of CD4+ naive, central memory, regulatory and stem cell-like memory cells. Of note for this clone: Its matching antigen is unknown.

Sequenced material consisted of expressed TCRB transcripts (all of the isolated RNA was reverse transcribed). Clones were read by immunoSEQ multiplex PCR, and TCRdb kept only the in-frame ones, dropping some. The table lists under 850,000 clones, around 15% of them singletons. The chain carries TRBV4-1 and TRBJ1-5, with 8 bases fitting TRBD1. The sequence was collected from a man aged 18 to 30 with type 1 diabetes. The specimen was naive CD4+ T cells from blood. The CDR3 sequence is CASSPGQGPTQPQHF. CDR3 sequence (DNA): TGCGCCAGCAGCCCTGGACAGGGTCCAACTCAGCCCCAGCATTTT.